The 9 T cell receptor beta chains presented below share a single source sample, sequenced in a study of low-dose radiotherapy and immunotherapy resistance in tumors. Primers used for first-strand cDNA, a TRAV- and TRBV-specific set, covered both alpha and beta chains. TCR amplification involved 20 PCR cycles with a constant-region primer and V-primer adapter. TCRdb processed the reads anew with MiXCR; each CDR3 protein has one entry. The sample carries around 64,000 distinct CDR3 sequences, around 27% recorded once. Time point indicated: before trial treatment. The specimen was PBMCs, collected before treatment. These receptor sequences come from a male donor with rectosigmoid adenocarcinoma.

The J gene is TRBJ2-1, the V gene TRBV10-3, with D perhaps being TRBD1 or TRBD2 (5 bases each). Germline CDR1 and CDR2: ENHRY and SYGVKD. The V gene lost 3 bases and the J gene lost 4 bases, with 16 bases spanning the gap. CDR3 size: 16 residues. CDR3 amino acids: CAISDSGTINYNEQFF. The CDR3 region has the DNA TGTGCCATCAGTGACTCCGGGACCATAAATTACAATGAGCAGTTCTTC.

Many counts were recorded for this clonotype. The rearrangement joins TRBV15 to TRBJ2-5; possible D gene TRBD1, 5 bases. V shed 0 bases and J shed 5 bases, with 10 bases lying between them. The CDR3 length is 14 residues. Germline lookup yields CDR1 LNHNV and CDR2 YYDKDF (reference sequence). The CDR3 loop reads CATSRDRAGETQYF. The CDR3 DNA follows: TGTGCCACCAGCAGAGACAGGGCCGGGGAGACCCAGTACTTC. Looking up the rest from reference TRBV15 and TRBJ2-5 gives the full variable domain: DAMVIQNPRYQVTQFGKPVTLSCSQTLNHNVMYWYQQKSSQAPKLLFHYYDKDFNNEADTPDNFQSRRPNTSFCFLDIRSPGLGDTAMYLCATSRDRAGETQYFGPGTRLLVL.

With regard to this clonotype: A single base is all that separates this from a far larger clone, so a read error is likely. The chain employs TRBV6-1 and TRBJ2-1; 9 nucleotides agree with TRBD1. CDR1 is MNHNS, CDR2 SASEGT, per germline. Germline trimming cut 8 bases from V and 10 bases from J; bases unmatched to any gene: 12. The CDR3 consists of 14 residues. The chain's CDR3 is CASPGQGAPHEQFF. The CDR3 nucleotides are TGTGCCAGCCCGGGACAGGGAGCCCCCCACGAGCAGTTCTTC.

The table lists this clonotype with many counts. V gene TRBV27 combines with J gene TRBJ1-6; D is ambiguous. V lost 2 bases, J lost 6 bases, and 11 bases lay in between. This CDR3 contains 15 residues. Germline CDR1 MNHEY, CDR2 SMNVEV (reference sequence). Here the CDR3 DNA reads TGTGCCAGCAGTTTACCCCACGCGGTTAATTCACCCCTCCACTTT. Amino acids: CASSLPHAVNSPLHF.

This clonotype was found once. CDR3 nucleotides: TGTGCCAGCAGTTACTCGATACCAGTCGGATATTCCTACGAGCAGTACTTC. Translation gives CASSYSIPVGYSYEQYF. The chain uses TRBV6-2 or TRBV6-3 and TRBJ2-7, with no clear D. CDR3 length equals 17 residues. The V end was cut by 0 bases, the J end by 1 base, with 16 bases between. Per the germline V gene, CDR1 is MNHEY and CDR2 is SVGEGT.

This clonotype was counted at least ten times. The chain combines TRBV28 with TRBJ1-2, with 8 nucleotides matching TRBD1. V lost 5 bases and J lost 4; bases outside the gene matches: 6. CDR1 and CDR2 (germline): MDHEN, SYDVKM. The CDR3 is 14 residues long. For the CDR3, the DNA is TGTGCCAGCAGTGCCAGGGGGCGAGGCTATGGCTACACCTTC. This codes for CASSARGRGYGYTF.

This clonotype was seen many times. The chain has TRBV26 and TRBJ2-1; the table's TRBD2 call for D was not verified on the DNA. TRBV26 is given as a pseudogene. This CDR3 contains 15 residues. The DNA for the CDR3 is TGTGCCAGCAGGACTAGCGGGGGTACCTACAATGAGCAGTTCTTC. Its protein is CASRTSGGTYNEQFF.

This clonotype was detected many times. In DNA form, the CDR3 reads TGTGCCAGCAGCCGACAGGAACCATACAATGAGCAGTTCTTC. Its protein product is CASSRQEPYNEQFF. The rearrangement joins TRBV11-3 to TRBJ2-1, with D possibly matching TRBD1 (6 bases). V was pared by 5 bases and J by 4 bases, with 12 bases between. The CDR3 is made up of 14 amino acids. The V gene's germline CDR1 is SGHNT and CDR2 YENEEA.

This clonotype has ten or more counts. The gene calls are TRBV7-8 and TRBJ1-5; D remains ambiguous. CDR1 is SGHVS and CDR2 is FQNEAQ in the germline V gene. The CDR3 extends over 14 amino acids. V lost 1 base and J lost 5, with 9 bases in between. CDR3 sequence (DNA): TGTGCCAGCAGCTTAGGTGATAGGTATCAGCCCCAGCATTTT. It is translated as CASSLGDRYQPQHF.